This T cell receptor (beta chain) was captured by sequencing in a study of blood T cell repertoires in COVID-19 (dated by TCRdb to 2018 to 2021). Background on the whole study: Samples covering the acute and convalescent phases of COVID-19 were provided by collaborators in the United States, Italy and Spain. The material from the prospective study consisted of cDNA or gDNA derived from T cells, B-cell-depleted T cells, or PBMCs. Subjects who had been exposed to COVID-19, were actively infected with it, or had recovered from it provided the deeply sampled blood TCRbeta repertoires that made up the dataset. The repertoires were released in a freely available public database meant as a resource for research on the immune response to SARS-CoV-2. The samples were drawn from the first 160 participants of the ongoing ImmuneRACE study and from 950 to 1,500 subjects provided by 6 global collaborators. Nearly every sample came with metadata listing a de-identified subject ID, COVID-19 status, age in years and sex. Where available, HLA class I and class II types were taken from metadata supplied by the sample provider and were not determined by assay-based typing.

Reading from cysteine to phenylalanine, the CDR3 counts 13 amino acids. Only the CDR3 region is kept as DNA, spanning 39 bases read in frame from base 1. V lost 5 bases and J lost 3 bases; the stretch between them is 10 bases long. CDR1 and CDR2 were assigned from the germline V gene (reference sequence) as SGHAT and FQDESV. What the authors observed across the whole study: How much clinical and demographic metadata was included differed by source and by participant, and the metadata was provided uncurated.

Collaborating institutions collected whole blood in K2EDTA tubes following their own protocols. For TCRbeta analysis, collaborators shipped samples in one of three forms: frozen whole blood, isolated PBMCs, or DNA extracted from either of those sample types. A remark on this clone: The specificity of this receptor is unknown. No base qualities exist here, and no much larger clone lies one base off it.

TCRbeta CDR3 regions were amplified from genomic DNA by means of the immunoSEQ Assay, a bias-controlled multiplex PCR. The authors' pipeline ran thus. The number of nucleated cells in each sample was estimated from the amplification of reference gene primers within the assay. To quantify the absolute abundance of each unique TCRbeta CDR3 rearrangement, sequence reads were collapsed and filtered. For each sample, productive Simpson clonality was calculated as the square root of Simpson's diversity index over productive rearrangements. TCRdb carries this immuneACCESS record with in-frame sequences only. Its versions omit some clonotypes, under half of them owing to an unresolved V gene in the studies checked, with the rest unexplained. V and J calls and clone size are those listed in that table; D and trimming were worked out from the DNA. This sample holds roughly 260,000 clones; 75% to 90% were observed only once. Clones ranked in the top ten supply roughly 3.6% of the sample.

This clonotype was obtained from a woman aged 40 to 49 with acute or convalescent COVID-19. Sample: peripheral blood. Recombination joined TRBV11-1 with TRBJ2-5; the best D guess is TRBD1, with 5 bases matching. The CDR3 here reads CASSQTREETQYF. The nucleotides read TGTGCCAGCAGCCAAACCAGGGAAGAGACCCAGTACTTC. With all but the CDR3 taken from the reference TRBV11-1 and TRBJ2-5 genes, the full variable domain is: EAEVAQSPRYKITEKSQAVAFWCDPISGHATLYWYRQILGQGPELLVQFQDESVVDDSQLPKDRFSAERLKGVDSTLKIQPAELGDSAMYLCASSQTREETQYFGPGTRLLVL.